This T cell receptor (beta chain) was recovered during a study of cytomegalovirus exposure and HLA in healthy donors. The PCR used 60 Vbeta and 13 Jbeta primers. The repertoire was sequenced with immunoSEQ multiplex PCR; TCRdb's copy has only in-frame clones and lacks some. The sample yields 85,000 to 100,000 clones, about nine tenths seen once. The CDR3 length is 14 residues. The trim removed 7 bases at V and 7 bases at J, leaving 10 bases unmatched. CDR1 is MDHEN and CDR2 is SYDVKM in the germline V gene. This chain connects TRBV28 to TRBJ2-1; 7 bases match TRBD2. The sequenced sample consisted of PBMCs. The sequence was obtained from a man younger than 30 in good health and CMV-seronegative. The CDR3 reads CASNPGGLRNEQFF. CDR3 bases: TGTGCCAGCAATCCGGGGGGACTCCGGAATGAGCAGTTCTTC.